These T cell receptor beta chains were read from a single sample in a study of T cell responses to AZD1222 COVID-19 vaccine. Some clones are missing from TCRdb's copy, which holds only in-frame ones; the method was immunoSEQ multiplex PCR. The data show approximately 76,000 clones, about 90% seen once. The sequences come from peripheral blood, collected on day 0 of MenACWY control vaccination. The origin of the receptors is an adult in good health. Each CDR3 is given with its conserved first and last residue. A D gene is named only where the DNA matches it firmly. Expanded clones get a size class; other rows say once, few or many, or leave the size out.

D gene	J gene	clone size	V gene	CDR3 protein	CDR3 DNA
-	TRBJ2-7	-	TRBV18	CASSINGGTYEQYF	TGTGCCAGCTCAATCAATGGGGGAACCTACGAGCAGTACTTC
-	TRBJ2-3	-	TRBV10-3	CAISGAGRSNTQYF	TGTGCCATCAGTGGGGCGGGAAGATCGAATACGCAGTATTTT
TRBD1	TRBJ2-7	-	TRBV6-5	CASSLHRDRGYEQYF	TGTGCCAGCAGTTTGCACCGGGACAGGGGGTACGAGCAGTACTTC
-	TRBJ1-1	-	TRBV7-8	CASSLGTPNTEAFF	TGTGCCAGCAGCTTAGGGACGCCGAACACTGAAGCTTTCTTT
-	TRBJ2-7	-	TRBV27	CASSLGGSYEQYF	TGTGCCAGCAGTTTAGGTGGTTCCTACGAGCAGTACTTC
TRBD2	TRBJ2-1	-	TRBV27	CASSLSGSFDEQFF	TGTGCCAGCAGTCTTAGCGGGAGTTTCGATGAGCAGTTCTTC
-	TRBJ2-1	-	TRBV7-8	CASSSIGGRKSSYNEQFF	TGTGCCAGCAGCTCCATTGGAGGGCGGAAGAGCTCCTACAATGAGCAGTTCTTC
-	TRBJ2-1	-	TRBV19	CASSTPVSSYNEQFF	TGTGCCAGTAGTACCCCGGTAAGCTCCTACAATGAGCAGTTCTTC
TRBD2	TRBJ2-7	-	TRBV6-2/TRBV6-3	CASSYVAGSSYEQYF	TGTGCCAGCAGTTACGTAGCGGGAAGCTCCTACGAGCAGTACTTC
-	TRBJ1-5	-	TRBV27	CASSFVSGQPQHF	TGTGCCAGCAGTTTCGTATCGGGACAGCCCCAGCATTTT
TRBD1	TRBJ2-5	-	TRBV28	CASSPTGTGGQETQYF	TGTGCCAGCAGTCCGACCGGGACAGGGGGACAAGAGACCCAGTACTTC
-	TRBJ1-1	few	TRBV5-1	CASSLRSGSPEAFF	TGCGCCAGCAGCTTGCGTTCAGGGTCCCCTGAAGCTTTCTTT
-	TRBJ1-5	-	TRBV21-1	CWTCERNQPQHF	TGTTGGACCTGCGAACGAAATCAGCCCCAGCATTTT